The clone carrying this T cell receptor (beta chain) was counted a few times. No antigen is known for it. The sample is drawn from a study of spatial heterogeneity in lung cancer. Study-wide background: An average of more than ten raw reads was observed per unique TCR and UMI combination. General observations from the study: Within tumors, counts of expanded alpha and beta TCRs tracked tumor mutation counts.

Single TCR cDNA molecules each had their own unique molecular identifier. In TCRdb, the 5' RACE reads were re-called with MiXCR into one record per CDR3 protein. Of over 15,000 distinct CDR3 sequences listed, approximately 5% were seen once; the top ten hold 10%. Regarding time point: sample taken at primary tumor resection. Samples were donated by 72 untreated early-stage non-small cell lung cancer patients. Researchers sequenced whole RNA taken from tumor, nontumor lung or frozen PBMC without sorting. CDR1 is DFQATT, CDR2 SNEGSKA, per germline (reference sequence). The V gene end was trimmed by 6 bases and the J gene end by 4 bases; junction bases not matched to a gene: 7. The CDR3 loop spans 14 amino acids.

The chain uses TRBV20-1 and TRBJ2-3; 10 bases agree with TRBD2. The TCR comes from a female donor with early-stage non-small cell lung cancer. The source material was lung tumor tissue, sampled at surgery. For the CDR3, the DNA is TGCAGTGCCGGGGGGCTAGCGGGGGCAGATACGCAGTATTTT. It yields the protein CSAGGLAGADTQYF.